This record covers a single TCR beta chain. The table lists this clone with a count of one. Its antigen remains unidentified. There are no base qualities to consult, and no much larger clone falls within one base. Genomic DNA was isolated from the sorted cells so that the TCRbeta CDR3 region could be sequenced. TCRbeta CDR3 regions were sequenced using the immunoSEQ Assay. In its TCRdb copy, this immuneACCESS table keeps in-frame sequences only and misses some clones. Where compared with another copy, unresolved V genes explain less than half of these, and the others have no known cause. Here the sample has about 54,000 clones; less than 95% occur a single time. The ten largest clones take up approximately 7.9% of the sample. These data come from a study of OX40 agonist ivuxolimab in advanced cancers. Background for the entire study: Ivuxolimab, which targeted the costimulatory receptor OX40 (CD134), was an agonistic, fully human IgG2 monoclonal antibody. Among the 50 to 55 dose-escalation patients, about 19 had hepatocellular carcinoma, around 15 melanoma, 9 renal cell carcinoma and 9 head and neck cancer. The monotherapy dose-escalation portion (N of about 50 patients) of the phase I ivuxolimab trial is reported in the paper. In the dose-escalation cohort, 82.7% of patients were male, and the mean age was approximately 60 years, with a range of about 23 to 90. Partial responses occurred in three dose-escalation patients: two with cutaneous melanoma and one with hepatocellular carcinoma. The point of sequencing TCRbeta in the periphery was to test whether ivuxolimab changed TCR sequence diversity and drove clonal T-cell expansion. Prior anti-PD-1, anti-PD-L1 or anti-CTLA-4 therapy was permitted, and about 40% of dose-escalation patients had received checkpoint inhibitors. Intravenous ivuxolimab was administered to patients every 2 weeks at six dose levels: 0.01, 0.1, 0.3, 1.5, 3 and 10 mg/kg. What the research found in general, with its limitations: Low levels of normalized T-cell clonal expansion were also shown by some nonresponding patients. Clonal expansion of both CD4+ and CD8+ blood T cells was observed from baseline to week 6 at doses 0.1 to 3.0 mg/kg. Partial responders in the 0.1-3.0 mg/kg groups had among the lowest normalized peripheral clonal expansion, especially among CD8+ T cells. After ivuxolimab, more expanded clones were found on average in CD8+ T cells than in CD4+ T cells. The antigen specificity of the clonally expanded peripheral T cells was not determined.

CDR1 SGHTA and CDR2 FQGNSA are derived from the germline V gene. The CDR3 goes from the cysteine to the phenylalanine over 11 residues. CDR3 DNA is the only sequence kept; it has 33 bases, read in frame from the first base. The trial excluded patients who had a history of autoimmune disease or who were on systemic immunosuppression. Peripheral blood for TCR sequencing was collected from all dose cohorts at baseline, on cycle 4 day 1, and on cycle 7 day 1. The samples were drawn from a first-in-human, open-label, multicenter phase I dose-escalation trial of ivuxolimab. Adults with locally advanced or metastatic head and neck squamous cell, hepatocellular, melanoma or renal cell carcinoma were enrolled in the trial. CD4+ and CD8+ T cells were sorted separately from peripheral blood before TCR sequencing.

Recombination joined TRBV7-2 with TRBJ1-3, with the D gene not clear enough to name. This sample comprised CD4+ or CD8+ T cells sorted from blood, obtained in a trial of the OX40 agonist ivuxolimab. The sequence was collected from an adult with an advanced solid tumor such as melanoma, head and neck, liver or kidney cancer. Read as DNA, the sequence is TGTGCGTTACAGACTGGAAACACCATATATTTT. This sequence encodes CALQTGNTIYF.